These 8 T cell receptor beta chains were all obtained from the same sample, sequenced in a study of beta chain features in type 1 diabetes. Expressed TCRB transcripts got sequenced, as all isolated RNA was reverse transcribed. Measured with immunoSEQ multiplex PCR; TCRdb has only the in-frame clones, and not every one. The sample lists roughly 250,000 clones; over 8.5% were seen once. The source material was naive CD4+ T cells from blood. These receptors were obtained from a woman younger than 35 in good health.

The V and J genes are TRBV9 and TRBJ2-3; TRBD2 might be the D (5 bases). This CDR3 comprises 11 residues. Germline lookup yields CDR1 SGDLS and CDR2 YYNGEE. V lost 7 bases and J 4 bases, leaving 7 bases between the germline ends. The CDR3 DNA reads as TGTGCCAGCCGGGAAGCAGATACGCAGTATTTT. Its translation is CASREADTQYF.

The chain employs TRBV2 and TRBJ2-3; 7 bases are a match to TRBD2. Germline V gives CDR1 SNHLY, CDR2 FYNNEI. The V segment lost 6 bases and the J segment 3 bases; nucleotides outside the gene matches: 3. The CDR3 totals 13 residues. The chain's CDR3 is CASSGEGTDTQYF. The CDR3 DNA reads TGTGCCAGCAGCGGGGAGGGAACAGATACGCAGTATTTT.

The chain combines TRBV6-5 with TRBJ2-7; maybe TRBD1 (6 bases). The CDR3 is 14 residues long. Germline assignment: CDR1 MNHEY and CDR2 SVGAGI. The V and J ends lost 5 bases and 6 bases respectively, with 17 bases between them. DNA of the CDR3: TGTGCCAGCAGTATCGGGACATTACCTGCCGAGCAGTACTTC. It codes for CASSIGTLPAEQYF.

The CDR3 is CASSVREEVDTQYF. In DNA, the CDR3 is TGTGCCAGCAGTGTCCGGGAAGAGGTAGATACGCAGTATTTT. The rearrangement uses TRBV2 and TRBJ2-3, with D perhaps TRBD2 (5 bases). V lost 4 bases to trimming and J lost 5 bases, with 13 bases between them. Per germline, CDR1 SNHLY and CDR2 FYNNEI. CDR3 length: 14 amino acids. The whole variable domain, remainder taken from reference TRBV2 and TRBJ2-3, is EPEVTQTPSHQVTQMGQEVILRCVPISNHLYFYWYRQILGQKVEFLVSFYNNEISEKSEIFDDQFSVERPDGSNFTLKIRSTKLEDSAMYFCASSVREEVDTQYFGPGTRLTVL.

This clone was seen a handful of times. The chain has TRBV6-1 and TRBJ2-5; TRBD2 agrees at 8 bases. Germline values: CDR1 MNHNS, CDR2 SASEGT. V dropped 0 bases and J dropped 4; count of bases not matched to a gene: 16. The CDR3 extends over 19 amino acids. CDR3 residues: CASSEALLGTGGSGETQYF. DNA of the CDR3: TGTGCCAGCAGTGAAGCGCTTCTGGGAACGGGAGGGTCGGGAGAGACCCAGTACTTC.

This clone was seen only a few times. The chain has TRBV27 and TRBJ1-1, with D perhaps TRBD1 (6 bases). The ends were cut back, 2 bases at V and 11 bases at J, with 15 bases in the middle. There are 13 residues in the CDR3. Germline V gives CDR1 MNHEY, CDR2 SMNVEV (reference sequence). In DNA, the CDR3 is TGTGCCAGCAGTTTACTATCCGGGACATTTGCTTTCTTT. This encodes CASSLLSGTFAFF.

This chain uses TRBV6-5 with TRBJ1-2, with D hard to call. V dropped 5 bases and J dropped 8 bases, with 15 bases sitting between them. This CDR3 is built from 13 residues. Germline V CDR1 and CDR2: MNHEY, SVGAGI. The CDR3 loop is CASSERREEGYTF. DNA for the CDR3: TGTGCCAGCAGTGAAAGGAGGGAAGAAGGCTACACCTTC.

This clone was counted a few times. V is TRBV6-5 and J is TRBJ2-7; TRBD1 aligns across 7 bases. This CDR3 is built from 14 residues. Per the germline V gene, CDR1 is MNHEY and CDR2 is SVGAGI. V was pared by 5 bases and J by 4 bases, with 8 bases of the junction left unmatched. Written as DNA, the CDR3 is TGTGCCAGCAGTACGCGGACAGGATTGTACGAGCAGTACTTC. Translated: CASSTRTGLYEQYF.